These 22 T cell receptor beta chains share one sample of origin, sequenced in a study of blood T cell repertoires in COVID-19. TCRdb keeps only in-frame clones here, not all; method: immunoSEQ multiplex PCR. The sample holds under 200,000 clones, approximately 86% seen once. Sequencing used peripheral blood. Source of these receptors: a man in his 70s with acute or convalescent COVID-19.

This sequence joins TRBV7-3 and TRBJ2-1; no definite D call. This CDR3 has 15 amino acids. CDR1 is SGHTA, CDR2 FQGTGA, per germline. V lost 5 bases and J lost 4, with 15 bases in between. CDR3 amino acids: CASSLGVSAYNEQFF. The CDR3 region has the DNA TGTGCCAGCAGCCTAGGAGTTTCGGCATACAATGAGCAGTTCTTC.

The chain combines TRBV5-1 with TRBJ1-4, with 8 bases that match TRBD1. CDR1 is SGHRS and CDR2 is YFSETQ in the germline V gene. The CDR3 contains 14 residues. V trimming: 3 bases; J trimming: 5 bases; junction bases outside the gene matches: 3. The CDR3 spells CASSSGDRNEKLFF. The CDR3 DNA sequence: TGCGCCAGCAGCTCCGGGGACAGGAATGAAAAACTGTTTTTT. Complete variable domain (other parts from reference TRBV5-1 and TRBJ1-4): KAGVTQTPRYLIKTRGQQVTLSCSPISGHRSVSWYQQTPGQGLQFLFEYFSETQRNKGNFPGRFSGRQFSNSRSEMNVSTLELGDSALYLCASSSGDRNEKLFFGSGTQLSVL.

The V and J genes are TRBV11-2 and TRBJ2-5; D remains unclear. V lost 5 bases and J lost 0, with 13 bases in between. Germline V gene sequence: CDR1 SGHAT, CDR2 FQNNGV. This CDR3 is built from 15 residues. The chain's CDR3 is CASSNAHSNQETQYF. CDR3 in DNA: TGTGCCAGCAGCAATGCCCACAGCAACCAAGAGACCCAGTACTTC.

The chain couples TRBV5-1 to TRBJ2-2; D perhaps matches TRBD1 (5 bases). The CDR3 sequence is 14 residues long. From germline, CDR1 is SGHRS and CDR2 YFSETQ. V was shortened by 4 bases and J by 4 bases, with 11 bases between the two germline ends. CDR3 amino acids: CASSLDRLTGELFF. The DNA for the CDR3 is TGCGCCAGCAGCCTAGACAGACTCACCGGGGAGCTGTTTTTT. Drawing the rest from reference TRBV5-1 and TRBJ2-2, the complete variable domain is KAGVTQTPRYLIKTRGQQVTLSCSPISGHRSVSWYQQTPGQGLQFLFEYFSETQRNKGNFPGRFSGRQFSNSRSEMNVSTLELGDSALYLCASSLDRLTGELFFGEGSRLTVL.

The chain has TRBV18 and TRBJ2-4; possible D gene TRBD2, 7 bases. The CDR3 runs 13 residues. Trimming removed 5 bases from V and 5 bases from J, with 10 bases in between. Germline values: CDR1 KGHSH, CDR2 LQKENI. In nucleotides, the CDR3 is TGTGCCAGCTCATCGGGGGGCGAAAACATTCAGTACTTC. Protein product: CASSSGGENIQYF.

On this clone itself: This sample includes further DNA sequences coding for the same CDR3. Here the CDR3 reads CASSAPGQGTDTQYF. CDR3 in DNA: TGTGCCAGCAGTGCCCCGGGACAGGGGACAGATACGCAGTATTTT. The chain is built from TRBV28 and TRBJ2-3; 10 nucleotides match TRBD1. Germline V gene lookup returns CDR1 MDHEN and CDR2 SYDVKM. V gave up 5 bases and J gave up 3 bases; unmatched junction bases: 5. The CDR3 is 15 residues long.

This chain links TRBV3-1 (or the pseudogene TRBV3-2) with TRBJ1-4, with TRBD1 matching over 7 bases. The V and J ends lost 5 bases and 10 bases, in that order; junction bases with no gene match: 13. This CDR3 comprises 15 residues. Germline loops: CDR1 LGHDT, CDR2 YNNKEL (reference sequence). The CDR3 DNA is TGTGCCAGCAGCGGTTTACAGGGGATCGGCGGAAAACTGTTTTTT. Translation gives CASSGLQGIGGKLFF.

The chain combines TRBV29-1 with TRBJ2-1; 9 positions match TRBD1. The CDR3 extends over 14 amino acids. Germline trimming cut 8 bases from V and 9 bases from J; bases unmatched to any gene: 14. Germline CDR1 is SQVTM and CDR2 is ANQGSEA. The CDR3 region is CSLYAGTGPAEQFF. The DNA for the CDR3 is TGCAGCTTGTACGCCGGGACAGGGCCCGCTGAGCAGTTCTTC.

The sample holds one count of this clone. The genes are TRBV4-3 and TRBJ1-6; 7 bases fit TRBD1. The CDR3 totals 17 residues. V lost 0 bases, J lost 7 bases, and 9 bases stayed unmatched. Germline V gene data show CDR1 as LGHNA and CDR2 as YSLEER. CDR3 sequence (DNA): TGCGCCAGCAGCCAAGAAGTAGGAAGGGGGCGAAATTCACCCCTCCACTTT. As protein: CASSQEVGRGRNSPLHF.

Notes on this clone: Germline and junction disagree at one end, which may indicate a read error. As DNA, the CDR3 is TGTGCTAGCAGCTTAGCCGCTAGCGGACCATCCTACGAGCAGTACTTC. Protein: CASSLAASGPSYEQYF. The rearrangement uses TRBV7-7 and TRBJ2-7; 7 nucleotides align to TRBD2. Germline values: CDR1 SSHAT, CDR2 FNYEAQ (reference sequence). The CDR3 covers 16 residues.

The V and J genes are TRBV7-9 and TRBJ1-3; D is perhaps TRBD1 (6 bases). The germline CDR1 and CDR2 sequences are SEHNR and FQNEAQ (reference sequence). The CDR3 covers 15 residues. The V end was cut by 6 bases, the J end by 0 bases, with 12 bases between. The CDR3 reads CASSSDSLSGNTIYF. CDR3 DNA sequence: TGTGCCAGCAGTTCGGACAGCCTCTCTGGAAACACCATATATTTT.

The V gene is TRBV19, the J gene TRBJ1-2, with 9 bases identical to TRBD1. Germline CDR1 LNHDA, CDR2 SQIVND (reference sequence). V was pared by 4 bases and J by 3 bases, with 12 bases of the junction left unmatched. The CDR3 sequence is 17 residues long. CDR3 loop: CASSTAGQGRSDYGYTF. DNA for the CDR3: TGTGCCAGTAGTACAGCGGGACAGGGTCGATCCGACTATGGCTACACCTTC.

The rearrangement links TRBV30 to TRBJ2-3; D unclear. This CDR3 comprises 13 residues. The V end lost 2 bases, the J end lost 12 bases, and 18 bases lay between the germline ends. Germline loops: CDR1 GTSNPN, CDR2 SVGIG (reference sequence). This chain's CDR3 is CAWSPPVRQSQYF. The CDR3 nucleotides read TGTGCCTGGAGTCCTCCGGTACGACAATCCCAGTATTTT.

The V gene is TRBV19, the J gene TRBJ1-1, with unresolved D. The germline CDR1 and CDR2 sequences are LNHDA and SQIVND (reference sequence). The CDR3 runs 15 residues. Trimming cost V 5 bases and J 1 base, with 14 bases left between them. CDR3 DNA: TGTGCCAGTAGTCTACGATGGGCAGGGAACACTGAAGCTTTCTTT. Amino acids: CASSLRWAGNTEAFF.

The CDR3 loop is CASSLSMYEQYF. In nucleotides, the CDR3 is TGTGCCAGCAGCTTATCTATGTACGAGCAGTACTTC. V is TRBV7-8 and J is TRBJ2-7; D is uncertain. Germline loops: CDR1 SGHVS, CDR2 FQNEAQ. V lost 2 bases and J 4 bases, leaving 6 bases between the germline ends. The CDR3 extends over 12 amino acids.

The V gene is TRBV18, the J gene TRBJ2-7; D perhaps matches TRBD2 (6 bases). CDR1 and CDR2 from the germline V gene are KGHSH and LQKENI. Between the trimmed V and J ends, which lost 0 bases and 7 bases, there was a span of 19 bases. There are 16 residues in the CDR3. The CDR3 loop reads CASSPPQRAAGSEQYF. In DNA form, the CDR3 reads TGTGCCAGCTCACCACCGCAGCGGGCCGCGGGGTCTGAGCAGTACTTC.

The chain is built from TRBV29-1 and TRBJ1-1; possible D gene TRBD1, 5 bases. In germline, CDR1 is SQVTM, CDR2 ANQGSEA. The CDR3 totals 13 residues. V shed 3 bases and J shed 5 bases, with 13 bases lying between them. This CDR3 is CSVDETGGTEAFF. The DNA of the CDR3 is TGCAGCGTTGATGAGACGGGGGGAACTGAAGCTTTCTTT.

The chain has TRBV4-2 and TRBJ2-7; TRBD1 agrees at 9 bases. The CDR3 sequence is 14 residues long. Trimming at V came to 5 bases and at J to 7 bases, leaving 9 bases not matched to a gene. CDR1 LGHNA and CDR2 YNFKEQ come from the germline V gene. CDR3 nucleotide sequence: TGTGCCAGCAGCAGGGACAGGGTCCTCAGGGAGCAGTACTTC. Amino acids: CASSRDRVLREQYF.

This chain connects TRBV4-1 to TRBJ2-2; TRBD2 aligns across 10 bases. Losses at the gene ends were 4 bases for V and 6 bases for J; bases not matched to a gene: 8. Germline CDR1 is MGHRA and CDR2 is YSYEKL. The CDR3 is 16 residues long. CDR3 sequence reads: CASSPDSGGSPGELFF. Here the CDR3 DNA reads TGCGCCAGCAGCCCCGATAGCGGGGGGTCTCCCGGGGAGCTGTTTTTT.

V is TRBV7-2 and J is TRBJ2-7; 8 bases line up with TRBD2. Germline assignment: CDR1 SGHTA and CDR2 FQGNSA. V shed 1 base and J 3 bases; nucleotides not matched to a gene: 5. The CDR3 has 15 amino acids. The CDR3 spells CASSLGAGGYYEQYF. DNA of the CDR3: TGTGCCAGCAGCTTAGGGGCGGGGGGCTACTACGAGCAGTACTTC.

The V and J genes are TRBV28 and TRBJ1-2; tentative D call: TRBD1 (6 bases). V was cut by 2 bases and J by 2 bases, with 6 bases left in between. The CDR3 totals 13 residues. The V gene's germline CDR1 is MDHEN and CDR2 SYDVKM. CDR3 residues: CASSLGQNYGYTF. For the CDR3, the DNA is TGTGCCAGCAGTTTAGGACAGAACTATGGCTACACCTTC.

The chain uses TRBV7-2 and TRBJ1-1; D unresolved. The CDR3 extends over 13 amino acids. Trimming cost V 1 base and J 5 bases, with 8 bases left between them. The germline CDR1 and CDR2 sequences are SGHTA and FQGNSA. The CDR3 loop reads CASSLVVRTEAFF. The CDR3 region has the DNA TGTGCCAGCAGCTTAGTCGTCAGGACTGAAGCTTTCTTT.